This is a list of T cell receptor beta chains from one sample in a study of post-analysis software for immune sequencing data. TCRdb recomputed calls from the PCR reads with MiXCR, one row per CDR3 protein. Among roughly 800,000 distinct CDR3 sequences listed, roughly 50% were seen once. Source material: blood. These receptors came from a girl aged 5-17 years with multiple sclerosis. Each CDR3 is given with its conserved first and last residue.

length: 11
V: TRBV6-2/TRBV6-3
J: TRBJ2-1
CDR3: CASSGPGLQFF

length: 18
V: TRBV11-2
J: TRBJ2-5
CDR3: CASSGAGPGRLTQETQYF

length: 15
V: TRBV27
J: TRBJ1-1
CDR3: CASSPQQGSGTEAFF

length: 14
V: TRBV15
J: TRBJ1-5
CDR3: CATSGQHSNQPQHF

length: 14
V: TRBV12-3/TRBV12-4
J: TRBJ1-4
CDR3: CASSSFRVSEKLFF

length: 16
V: TRBV7-2
J: TRBJ2-6
CDR3: CASSSGRHSGANVLTF

length: 20
V: TRBV12-3/TRBV12-4
J: TRBJ2-1
CDR3: CASSHAPGTSGGESYNEQFF

length: 17
V: TRBV20-1
J: TRBJ1-2
CDR3: CSARPIDRNLWDYGYTF

length: 16
V: TRBV27
J: TRBJ2-1
CDR3: CASSLNGLAYYNEQFF

length: 14
V: TRBV29-1
J: TRBJ2-7
CDR3: CSVGSNWQPYEQYF

length: 15
V: TRBV7-2
J: TRBJ2-7
CDR3: CASSLISDSSHEQYF

length: 15
V: TRBV20-1
J: TRBJ1-1
CDR3: CSARVGGALNTEAFF

length: 13
V: TRBV6-1
J: TRBJ2-5
CDR3: CASYTAGRETQYF

length: 15
V: TRBV20-1
J: TRBJ2-3
CDR3: CSAHGTSGATDTQYF

length: 17
V: TRBV5-1
J: TRBJ2-1
CDR3: CASSSGGGLAGNNEQFF

length: 18
V: TRBV5-1
J: TRBJ2-4
CDR3: CASSLRGSGAGAKNIQYF

length: 14
V: TRBV24-1
J: TRBJ2-5
CDR3: CATSEEAGGETQYF

length: 15
V: TRBV7-2
J: TRBJ2-1
CDR3: CASSLDPGGGYEQFF

length: 13
V: TRBV12-3/TRBV12-4
J: TRBJ1-1
CDR3: CASTRDSGTEAFF

length: 12
V: TRBV6-2/TRBV6-3
J: TRBJ1-2
CDR3: CASSYLGFGYTF

length: 14
V: TRBV20-1
J: TRBJ2-7
CDR3: CSAPGLADSYEQYF

length: 12
V: TRBV7-2
J: TRBJ1-1
CDR3: CASSTRVTEAFF

length: 13
V: TRBV7-2
J: TRBJ2-7
CDR3: CASSLGAPREQYF

length: 12
V: TRBV20-1
J: TRBJ2-1
CDR3: CSARGLAIEQFF

length: 13
V: TRBV20-1
J: TRBJ1-2
CDR3: CSASSGRAYGYTF

length: 13
V: TRBV9
J: TRBJ1-2
CDR3: CASSVGGSYGYTF

length: 15
V: TRBV2
J: TRBJ2-7
CDR3: CASSPTSESSYEQYF

length: 15
V: TRBV7-6
J: TRBJ2-3
CDR3: CASRSTPGSTDTQYF

length: 14
V: TRBV2
J: TRBJ2-1
CDR3: CASFRGSRTNEQFF

length: 15
V: TRBV20-1
J: TRBJ2-3
CDR3: CSARGGWESPDTQYF

length: 14
V: TRBV10-3
J: TRBJ1-5
CDR3: CAIRDGGYNQPQHF

length: 15
V: TRBV7-9
J: TRBJ2-1
CDR3: CASSAGTDLGNEQFF

length: 16
V: TRBV6-2/TRBV6-3
J: TRBJ2-7
CDR3: CASSYSGGVGGYEQYF

length: 13
V: TRBV29-1
J: TRBJ1-2
CDR3: CSVLGRGEYGYTF

length: 15
V: TRBV12-3/TRBV12-4
J: TRBJ1-2
CDR3: CASSLGPGAGYGYTF

length: 17
V: TRBV4-1
J: TRBJ2-7
CDR3: CASSPSTSGGFSYEQYF

length: 15
V: TRBV6-4
J: TRBJ2-3
CDR3: CASSATSGRTDTQYF